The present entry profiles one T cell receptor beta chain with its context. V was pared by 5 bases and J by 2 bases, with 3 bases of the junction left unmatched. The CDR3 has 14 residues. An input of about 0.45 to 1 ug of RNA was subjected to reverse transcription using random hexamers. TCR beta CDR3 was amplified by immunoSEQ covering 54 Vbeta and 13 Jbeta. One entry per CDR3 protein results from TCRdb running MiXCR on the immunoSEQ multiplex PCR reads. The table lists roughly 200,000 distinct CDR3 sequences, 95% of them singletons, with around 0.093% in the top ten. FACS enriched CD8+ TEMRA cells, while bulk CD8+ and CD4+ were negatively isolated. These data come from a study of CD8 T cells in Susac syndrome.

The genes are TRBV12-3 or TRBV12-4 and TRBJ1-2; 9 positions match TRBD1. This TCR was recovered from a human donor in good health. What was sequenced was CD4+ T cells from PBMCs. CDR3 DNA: TGTGCCAGCAGTCAACAGGGGGCGAACTATGGCTACACCTTC. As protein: CASSQQGANYGYTF.